This T cell receptor beta chain came from a study of cytomegalovirus exposure and HLA in healthy donors (dated by TCRdb to between 2016 and 2019). For the wider study: According to a later analysis, the 110 or so validation repertoires were produced on the same platform as the roughly 600 repertoires of the first cohort. High-throughput TCR immunosequencing, statistical association of individual TCRs with disease status, and machine learning were combined to predict cytomegalovirus infection status. A separate validation cohort of some 130 different subjects was used in addition to the roughly 620-subject first cohort. The aim of the study was to test whether cataloging public T cell receptors could identify signatures of past pathogen exposure. General findings and caveats noted by the study authors: Three of the identified cytomegalovirus-associated TCR beta chains were confirmed in vitro to be specific for cytomegalovirus antigens. The classifier was reported to diagnose cytomegalovirus status with high specificity and sensitivity in both the original cohort and the validation cohort. In the study, approximately 150 TCR beta chains were listed as associated with cytomegalovirus. The authors suggested that the approach could potentially be generalized to other disease states and immunological phenotypes. The validation cohort had no HLA typing available for a later analysis, so co-occurrence within that cohort was assessed over all 120 or so repertoires. Most TCR sequences were observed very rarely across donors, whereas some public TCRs were present in many individuals. In a later analysis, TCRs clustered in the first cohort were found to also tend to co-occur in the 100 to 150 validation repertoires, with 90% to 95% of cluster scores above 0.

About this clone itself: Its cognate antigen has yet to be identified. It has no much larger one-base neighbor in the sample; base qualities were not kept.

The protocol used for the library was the immunoSEQ multiplex PCR assay. The study's own analysis went as follows. To diagnose cytomegalovirus status from the catalog of TCR beta chain sequences, a statistical classification framework was built. Not all clones reach the TCRdb copy of this immuneACCESS table, which keeps in-frame sequences only. Checked studies attribute under half of the gap to unresolved V genes and leave the rest unexplained. From that table come the V and J calls and clone size; the DNA was used to work out D and trimming. The sample table records over 150,000 clones; roughly 84% of these occur just once. The ten largest account for about an eighth of the sample. From V the trimming removes 5 bases and from J it removes 3 bases, while the gene matches leave 6 bases of the junction unaccounted for. CDR3 length: 13 amino acids, cysteine to phenylalanine. The kept DNA is CDR3 alone, 39 bases in frame from the first base. Via the germline V gene, CDR1 is SQVTM and CDR2 ANQGSEA.

Donors formed part of the validation cohort, which comprised about 130 subjects and was distinct from the first cohort of under 850 subjects. The sequenced material came from PBMCs. The chain uses TRBV29-1 and TRBJ1-1; 7 middle bases align to TRBD1. This clonotype was sampled from a woman younger than 45 in good health and CMV-seropositive. The DNA sequence is given as TGCAGCGTTTCTAAGGGGGCGGACACTGAAGCTTTCTTT. This codes for CSVSKGADTEAFF.